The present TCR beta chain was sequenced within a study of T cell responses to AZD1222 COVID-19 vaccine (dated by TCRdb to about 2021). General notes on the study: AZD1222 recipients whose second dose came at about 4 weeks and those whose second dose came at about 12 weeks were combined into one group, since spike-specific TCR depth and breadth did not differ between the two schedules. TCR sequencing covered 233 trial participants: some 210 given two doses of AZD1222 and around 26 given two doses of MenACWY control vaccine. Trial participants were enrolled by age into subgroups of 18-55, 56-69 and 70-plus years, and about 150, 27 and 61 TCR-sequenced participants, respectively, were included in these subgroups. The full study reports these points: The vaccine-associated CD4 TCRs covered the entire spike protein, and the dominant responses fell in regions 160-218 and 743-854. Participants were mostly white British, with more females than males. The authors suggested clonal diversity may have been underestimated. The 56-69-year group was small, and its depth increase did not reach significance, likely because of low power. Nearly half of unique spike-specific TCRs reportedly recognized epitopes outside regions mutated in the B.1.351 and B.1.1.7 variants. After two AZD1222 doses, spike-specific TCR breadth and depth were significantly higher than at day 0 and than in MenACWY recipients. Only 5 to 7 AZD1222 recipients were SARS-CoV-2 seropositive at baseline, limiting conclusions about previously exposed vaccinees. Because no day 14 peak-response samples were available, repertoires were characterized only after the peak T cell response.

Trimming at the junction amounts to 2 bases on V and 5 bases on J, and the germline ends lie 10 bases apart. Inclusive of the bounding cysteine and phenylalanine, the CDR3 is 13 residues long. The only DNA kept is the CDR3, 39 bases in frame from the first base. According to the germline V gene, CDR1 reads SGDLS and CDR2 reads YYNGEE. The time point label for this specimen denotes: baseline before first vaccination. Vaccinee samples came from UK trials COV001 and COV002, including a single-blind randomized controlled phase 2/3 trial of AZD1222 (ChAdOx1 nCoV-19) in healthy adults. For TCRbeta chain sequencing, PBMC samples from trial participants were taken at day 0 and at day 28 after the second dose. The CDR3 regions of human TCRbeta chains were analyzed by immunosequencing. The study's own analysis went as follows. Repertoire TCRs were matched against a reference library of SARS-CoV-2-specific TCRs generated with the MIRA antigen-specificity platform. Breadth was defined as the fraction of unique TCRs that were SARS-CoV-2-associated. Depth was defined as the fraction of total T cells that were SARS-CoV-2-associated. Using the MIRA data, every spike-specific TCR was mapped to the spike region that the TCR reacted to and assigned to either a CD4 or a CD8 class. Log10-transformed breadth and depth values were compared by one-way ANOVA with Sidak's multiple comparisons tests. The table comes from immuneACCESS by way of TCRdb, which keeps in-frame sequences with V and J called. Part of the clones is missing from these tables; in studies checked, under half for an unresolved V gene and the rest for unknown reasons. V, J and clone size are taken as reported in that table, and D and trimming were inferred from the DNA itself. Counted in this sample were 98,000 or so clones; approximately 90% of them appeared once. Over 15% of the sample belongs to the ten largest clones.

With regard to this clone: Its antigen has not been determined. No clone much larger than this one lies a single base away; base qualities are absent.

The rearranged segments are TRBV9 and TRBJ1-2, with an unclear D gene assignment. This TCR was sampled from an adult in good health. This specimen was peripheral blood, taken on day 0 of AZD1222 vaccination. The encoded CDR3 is CASSVSVSYGYTF. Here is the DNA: TGTGCCAGCAGCGTCTCGGTATCATATGGCTACACCTTC.